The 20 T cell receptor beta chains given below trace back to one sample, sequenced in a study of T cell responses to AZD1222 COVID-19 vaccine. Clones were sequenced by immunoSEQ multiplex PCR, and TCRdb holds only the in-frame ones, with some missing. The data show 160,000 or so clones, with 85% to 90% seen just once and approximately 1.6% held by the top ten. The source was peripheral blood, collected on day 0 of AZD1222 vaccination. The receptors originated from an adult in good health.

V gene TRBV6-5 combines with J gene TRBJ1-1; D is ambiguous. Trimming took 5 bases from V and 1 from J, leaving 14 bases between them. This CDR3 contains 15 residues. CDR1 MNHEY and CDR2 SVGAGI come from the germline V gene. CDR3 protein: CASSLPRWENTEAFF. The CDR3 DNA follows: TGTGCCAGCAGTCTACCTCGCTGGGAGAACACTGAAGCTTTCTTT.

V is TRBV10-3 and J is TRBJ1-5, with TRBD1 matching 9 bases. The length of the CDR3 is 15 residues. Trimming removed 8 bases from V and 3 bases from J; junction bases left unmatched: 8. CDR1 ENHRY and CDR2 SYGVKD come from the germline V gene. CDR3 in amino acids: CAIPQRTGDNQPQHF. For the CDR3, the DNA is TGTGCCATCCCACAAAGGACAGGGGACAATCAGCCCCAGCATTTT.

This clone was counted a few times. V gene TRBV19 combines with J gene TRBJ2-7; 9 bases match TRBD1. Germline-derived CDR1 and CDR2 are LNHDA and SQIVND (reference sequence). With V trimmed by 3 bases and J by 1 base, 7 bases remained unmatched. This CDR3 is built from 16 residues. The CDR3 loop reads CASSMMGQGPSYEQYF. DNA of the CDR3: TGTGCCAGTAGTATGATGGGACAGGGACCTTCCTACGAGCAGTACTTC.

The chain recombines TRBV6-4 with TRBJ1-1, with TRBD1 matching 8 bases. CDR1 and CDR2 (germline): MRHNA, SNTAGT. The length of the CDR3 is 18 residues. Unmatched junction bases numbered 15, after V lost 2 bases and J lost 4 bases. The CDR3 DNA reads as TGTGCCAGCAGTGACGACCCCAGGGGGCGAGGGGGTGGCACTGAAGCTTTCTTT. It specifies CASSDDPRGRGGGTEAFF.

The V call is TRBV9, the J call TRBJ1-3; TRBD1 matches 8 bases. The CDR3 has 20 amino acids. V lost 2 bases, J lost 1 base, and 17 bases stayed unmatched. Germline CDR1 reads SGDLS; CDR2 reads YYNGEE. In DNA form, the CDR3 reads TGTGCCAGCAGCGTCTCACCTGCAGGGGGCTTCGGAAGATCTGGAAACACCATATATTTT. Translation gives CASSVSPAGGFGRSGNTIYF.

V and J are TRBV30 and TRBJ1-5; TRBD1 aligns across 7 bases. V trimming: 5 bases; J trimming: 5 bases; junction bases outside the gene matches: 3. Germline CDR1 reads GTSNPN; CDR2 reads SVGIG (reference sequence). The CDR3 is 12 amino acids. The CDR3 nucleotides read TGTGCCTGGGACGACAGGGATCAGCCCCAGCATTTT. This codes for CAWDDRDQPQHF.

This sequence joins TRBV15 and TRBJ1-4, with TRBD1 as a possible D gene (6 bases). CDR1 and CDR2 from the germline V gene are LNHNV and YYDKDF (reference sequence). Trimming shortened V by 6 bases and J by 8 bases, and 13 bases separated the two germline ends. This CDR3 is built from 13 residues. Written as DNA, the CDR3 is TGTGCCACCAGTAAGGACAGAGAAGAAAAACTGTTTTTT. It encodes CATSKDREEKLFF. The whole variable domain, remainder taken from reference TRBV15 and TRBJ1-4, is DAMVIQNPRYQVTQFGKPVTLSCSQTLNHNVMYWYQQKSSQAPKLLFHYYDKDFNNEADTPDNFQSRRPNTSFCFLDIRSPGLGDTAMYLCATSKDREEKLFFGSGTQLSVL.

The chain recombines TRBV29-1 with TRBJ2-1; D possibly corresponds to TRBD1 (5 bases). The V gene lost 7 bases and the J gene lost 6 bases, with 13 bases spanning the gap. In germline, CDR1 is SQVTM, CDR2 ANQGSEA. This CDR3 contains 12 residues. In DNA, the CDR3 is TGCAGCGGAACAGGTACTCTCAATGAGCAGTTCTTC. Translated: CSGTGTLNEQFF.

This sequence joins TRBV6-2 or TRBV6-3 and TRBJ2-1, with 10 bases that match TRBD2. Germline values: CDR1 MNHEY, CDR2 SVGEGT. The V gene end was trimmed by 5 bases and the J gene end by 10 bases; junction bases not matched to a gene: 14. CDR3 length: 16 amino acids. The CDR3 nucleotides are TGTGCCAGCAGTAACGTAGCGGGAGGCCGGCCAAAGGAGCAGTTCTTC. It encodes CASSNVAGGRPKEQFF.

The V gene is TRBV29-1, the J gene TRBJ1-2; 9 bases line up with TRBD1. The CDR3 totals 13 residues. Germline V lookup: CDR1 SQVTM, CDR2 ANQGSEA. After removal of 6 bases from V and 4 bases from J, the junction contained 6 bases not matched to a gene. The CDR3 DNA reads TGCAGCGTACAGGGGGCGGTGAGCTATGGCTACACCTTC. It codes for CSVQGAVSYGYTF. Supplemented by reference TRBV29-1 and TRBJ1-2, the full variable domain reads SAVISQKPSRDICQRGTSLTIQCQVDSQVTMMFWYRQQPGQSLTLIATANQGSEATYESGFVIDKFPISRPNLTFSTLTVSNMSPEDSSIYLCSVQGAVSYGYTFGSGTRLTVV.

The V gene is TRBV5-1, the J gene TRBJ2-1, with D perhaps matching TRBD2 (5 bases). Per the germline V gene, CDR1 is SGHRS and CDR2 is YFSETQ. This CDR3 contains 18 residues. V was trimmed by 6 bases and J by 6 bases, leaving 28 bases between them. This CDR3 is CASTHSEPEGYVTNEQFF. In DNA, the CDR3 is TGCGCCAGCACGCACTCCGAGCCAGAGGGTTACGTAACCAATGAGCAGTTCTTC.

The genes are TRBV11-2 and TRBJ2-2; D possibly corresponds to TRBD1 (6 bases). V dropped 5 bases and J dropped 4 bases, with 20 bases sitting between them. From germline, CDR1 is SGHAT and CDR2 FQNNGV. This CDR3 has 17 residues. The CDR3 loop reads CASSQSPHRDRTGELFF. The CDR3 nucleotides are TGTGCCAGCAGCCAATCCCCCCACAGGGACCGCACCGGGGAGCTGTTTTTT. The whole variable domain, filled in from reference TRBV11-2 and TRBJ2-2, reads EAGVAQSPRYKIIEKRQSVAFWCNPISGHATLYWYQQILGQGPKLLIQFQNNGVVDDSQLPKDRFSAERLKGVDSTLKIQPAKLEDSAVYLCASSQSPHRDRTGELFFGEGSRLTVL.

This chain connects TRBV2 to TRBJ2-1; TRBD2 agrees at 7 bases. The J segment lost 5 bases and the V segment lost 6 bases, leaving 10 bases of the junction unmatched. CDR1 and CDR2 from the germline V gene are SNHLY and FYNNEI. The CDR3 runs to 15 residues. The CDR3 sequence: CASRRDYGGDNEQFF. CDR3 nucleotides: TGTGCCAGCAGGAGGGACTACGGTGGAGACAATGAGCAGTTCTTC.

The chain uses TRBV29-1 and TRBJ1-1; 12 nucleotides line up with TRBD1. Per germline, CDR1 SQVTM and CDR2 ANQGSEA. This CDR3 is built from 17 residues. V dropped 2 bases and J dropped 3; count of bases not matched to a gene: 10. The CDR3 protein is CSVEKRTGTGGDTEAFF. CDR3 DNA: TGCAGCGTTGAAAAGAGAACGGGGACAGGGGGCGACACTGAAGCTTTCTTT.

CDR3 residues: CASSLNEGKGNQPQHF. CDR3 in DNA: TGTGCCAGCAGTTTAAATGAGGGTAAGGGCAATCAGCCCCAGCATTTT. This chain joins TRBV28 and TRBJ1-5; D gene uncertain. The V end lost 2 bases, the J end lost 2 bases, and 13 bases lay between the germline ends. The length of the CDR3 is 16 residues. Germline V gene sequence: CDR1 MDHEN, CDR2 SYDVKM.

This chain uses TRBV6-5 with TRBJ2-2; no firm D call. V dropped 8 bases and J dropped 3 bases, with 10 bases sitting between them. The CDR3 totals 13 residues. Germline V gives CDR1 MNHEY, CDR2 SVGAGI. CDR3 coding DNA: TGTGCCAGCGCCCTAAGTTACACCGGGGAGCTGTTTTTT. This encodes CASALSYTGELFF.

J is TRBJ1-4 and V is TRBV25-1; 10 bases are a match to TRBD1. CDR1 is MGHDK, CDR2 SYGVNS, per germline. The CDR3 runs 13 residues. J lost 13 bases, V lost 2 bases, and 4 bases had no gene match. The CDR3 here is CASSEMGQGRLFF. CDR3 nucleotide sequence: TGTGCCAGCAGTGAAATGGGACAGGGGAGACTGTTTTTT.

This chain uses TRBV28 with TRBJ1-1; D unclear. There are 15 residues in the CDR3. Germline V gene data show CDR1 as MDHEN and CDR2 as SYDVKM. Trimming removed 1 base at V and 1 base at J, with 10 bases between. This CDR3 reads CASSLLGMGNTEAFF. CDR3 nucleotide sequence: TGTGCCAGCAGTTTATTGGGGATGGGGAACACTGAAGCTTTCTTT.

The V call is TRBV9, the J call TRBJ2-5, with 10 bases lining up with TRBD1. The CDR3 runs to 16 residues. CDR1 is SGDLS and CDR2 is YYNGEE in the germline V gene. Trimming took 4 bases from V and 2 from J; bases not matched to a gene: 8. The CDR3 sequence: CASSPGDRGLQETQYF. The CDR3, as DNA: TGTGCCAGCAGCCCGGGGGACAGGGGTTTGCAAGAGACCCAGTACTTC.

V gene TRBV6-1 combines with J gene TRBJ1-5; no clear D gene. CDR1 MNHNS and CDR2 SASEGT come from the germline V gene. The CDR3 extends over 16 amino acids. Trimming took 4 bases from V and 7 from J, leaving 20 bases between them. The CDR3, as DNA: TGTGCCAGCAGTGCCACAGCCGGAGGGCCCTTACAGCCCCAGCATTTT. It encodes CASSATAGGPLQPQHF.